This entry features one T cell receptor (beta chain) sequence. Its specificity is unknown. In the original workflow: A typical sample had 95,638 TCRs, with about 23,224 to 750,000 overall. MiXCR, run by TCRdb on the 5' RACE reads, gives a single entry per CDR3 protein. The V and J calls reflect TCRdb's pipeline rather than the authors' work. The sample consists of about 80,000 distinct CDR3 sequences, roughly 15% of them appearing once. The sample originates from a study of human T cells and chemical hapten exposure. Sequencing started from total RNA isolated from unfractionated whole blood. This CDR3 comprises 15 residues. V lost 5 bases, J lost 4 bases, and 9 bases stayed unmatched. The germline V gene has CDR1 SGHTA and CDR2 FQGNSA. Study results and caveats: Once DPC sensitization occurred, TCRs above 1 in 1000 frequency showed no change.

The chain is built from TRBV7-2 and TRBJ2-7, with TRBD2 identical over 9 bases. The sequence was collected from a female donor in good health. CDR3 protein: CASSPLGGRGYEQYF. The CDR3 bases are TGTGCCAGCAGCCCTCTCGGCGGGAGGGGATACGAGCAGTACTTC.